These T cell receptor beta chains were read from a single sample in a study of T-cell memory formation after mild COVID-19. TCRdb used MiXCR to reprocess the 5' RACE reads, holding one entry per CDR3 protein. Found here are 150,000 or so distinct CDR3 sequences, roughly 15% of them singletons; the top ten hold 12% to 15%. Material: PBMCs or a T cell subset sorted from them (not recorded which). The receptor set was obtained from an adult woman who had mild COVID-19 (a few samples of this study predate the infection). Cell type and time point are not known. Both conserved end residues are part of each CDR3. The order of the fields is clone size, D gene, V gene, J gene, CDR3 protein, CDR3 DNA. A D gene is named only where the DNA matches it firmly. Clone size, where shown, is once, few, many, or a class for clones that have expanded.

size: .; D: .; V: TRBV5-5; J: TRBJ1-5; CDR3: CASSLLGDQPQHF; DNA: TGTGCCAGCAGCTTACTGGGGGATCAGCCCCAGCATTTT
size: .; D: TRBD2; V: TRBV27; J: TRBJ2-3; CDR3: CASRLAGGPGTDTQYF; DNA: TGTGCCAGCCGACTAGCGGGGGGGCCCGGCACAGATACGCAGTATTTT
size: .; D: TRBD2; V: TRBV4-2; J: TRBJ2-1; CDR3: CASSQMRSGGAEQFF; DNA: TGTGCCAGCAGCCAAATGAGATCGGGAGGTGCTGAGCAGTTCTTC
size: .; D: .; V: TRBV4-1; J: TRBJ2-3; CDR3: CASSRPTGGDTDTQYF; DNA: TGCGCCAGCAGCCGCCCAACAGGAGGGGACACAGATACGCAGTATTTT
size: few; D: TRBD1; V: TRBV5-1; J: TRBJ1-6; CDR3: CASSSSGTGNSPLHF; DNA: TGCGCCAGCAGCTCATCCGGGACAGGGAATTCACCCCTCCACTTT
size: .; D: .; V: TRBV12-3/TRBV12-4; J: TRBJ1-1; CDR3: CASSPGPGQAFF; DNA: TGTGCCAGCAGTCCTGGGCCGGGACAAGCTTTCTTT
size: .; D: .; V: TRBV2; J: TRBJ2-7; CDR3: CASSAVVESSYEQYF; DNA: TGTGCCAGCAGCGCGGTGGTGGAAAGCTCCTACGAGCAGTACTTC
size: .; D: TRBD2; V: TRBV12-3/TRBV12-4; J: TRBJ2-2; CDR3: CASIRRGGGGTGELFF; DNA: TGTGCCAGCATCCGAAGGGGCGGGGGAGGCACCGGGGAGCTGTTTTTT
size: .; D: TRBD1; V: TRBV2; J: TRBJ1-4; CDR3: CASTRDRTNEKLFF; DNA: TGTGCCAGCACGAGGGACAGGACTAATGAAAAACTGTTTTTT
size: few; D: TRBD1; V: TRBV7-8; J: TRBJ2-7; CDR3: CASSPTTGTGGSYEQYF; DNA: TGTGCCAGCAGTCCAACAACCGGGACAGGGGGTTCCTACGAGCAGTACTTC
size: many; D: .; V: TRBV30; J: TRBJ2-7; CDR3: CAWRRLDSYEQYF; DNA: TGTGCCTGGAGGCGGTTAGACTCCTACGAGCAGTACTTC
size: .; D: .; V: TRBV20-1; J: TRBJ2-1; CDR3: CSASSTAWGEQFF; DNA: TGCAGTGCTAGTTCGACCGCGTGGGGTGAGCAGTTCTTC
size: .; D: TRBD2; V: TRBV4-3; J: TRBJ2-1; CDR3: CASSQGASGSLNEQFF; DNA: TGCGCCAGCAGCCAAGGGGCTAGCGGGAGCCTAAATGAGCAGTTCTTC
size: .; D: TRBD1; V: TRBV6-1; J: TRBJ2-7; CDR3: CASRRQGDASEQYF; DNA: TGTGCCAGCAGGAGACAGGGAGACGCTAGCGAGCAGTACTTC
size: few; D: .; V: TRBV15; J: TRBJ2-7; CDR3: CATSRVGQGDGEQYF; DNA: TGTGCCACCAGCAGAGTAGGGCAGGGTGACGGCGAGCAGTACTTC
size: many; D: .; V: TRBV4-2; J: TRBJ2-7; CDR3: CASSQDRGYEQYF; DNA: TGTGCCAGCAGCCAAGACCGGGGCTACGAGCAGTACTTC
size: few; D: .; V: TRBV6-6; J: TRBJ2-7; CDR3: CASWIGTSAEQYF; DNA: TGTGCCAGCTGGATAGGCACCTCGGCAGAGCAGTACTTC
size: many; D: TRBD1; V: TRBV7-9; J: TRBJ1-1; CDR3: CASSSGQHMNTEAFF; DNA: TGTGCCAGCAGCTCGGGACAGCACATGAACACTGAAGCTTTCTTT
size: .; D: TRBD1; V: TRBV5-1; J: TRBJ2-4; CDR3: CASSLGTVAKNIQYF; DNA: TGCGCCAGCAGCCTCGGGACAGTAGCCAAAAACATTCAGTACTTC
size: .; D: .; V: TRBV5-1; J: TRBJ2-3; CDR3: CASSFGTTTDTQYF; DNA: TGCGCCAGCAGCTTCGGTACTACCACAGATACGCAGTATTTT
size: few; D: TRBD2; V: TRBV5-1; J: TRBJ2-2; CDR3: CASMELAGTTGELFF; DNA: TGCGCCAGCATGGAACTAGCGGGAACCACCGGGGAGCTGTTTTTT
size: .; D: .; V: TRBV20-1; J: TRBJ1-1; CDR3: CSAEKIGAFF; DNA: TGCAGTGCAGAAAAAATAGGGGCTTTCTTT